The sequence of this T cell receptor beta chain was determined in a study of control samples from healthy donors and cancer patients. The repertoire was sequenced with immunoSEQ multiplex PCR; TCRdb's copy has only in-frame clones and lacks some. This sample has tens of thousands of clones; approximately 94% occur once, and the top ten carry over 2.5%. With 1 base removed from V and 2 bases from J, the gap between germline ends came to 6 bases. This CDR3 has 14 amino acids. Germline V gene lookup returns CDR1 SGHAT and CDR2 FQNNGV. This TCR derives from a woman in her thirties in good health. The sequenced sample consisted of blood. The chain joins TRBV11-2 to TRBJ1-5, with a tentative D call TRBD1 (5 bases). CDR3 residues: CASSLGRGNQPQHF. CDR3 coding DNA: TGTGCCAGCAGCTTAGGCAGGGGCAATCAGCCCCAGCATTTT.